These 26 T cell receptor beta chains were sequenced from one sample in a study of blood T cell repertoires in COVID-19. Clones were sequenced by immunoSEQ multiplex PCR, and TCRdb holds only the in-frame ones, with some missing. This table has a few hundred thousand clones, 70% to 90% appearing once. The sequencing sample was made of PBMCs or T cells enriched from blood (not recorded which). The source of these receptors is a woman aged 18-30 years who had been exposed to COVID-19.

The CDR3 region is CAISENRAGGLRSPLHF. The CDR3 nucleotides are TGTGCCATCAGTGAGAATCGGGCAGGGGGCCTTAGATCACCCCTCCACTTT. This chain joins TRBV10-3 and TRBJ1-6; the match to TRBD1 covers 8 bases. Losses at the gene ends were 2 bases for V and 10 bases for J; bases not matched to a gene: 13. Germline V lookup: CDR1 ENHRY, CDR2 SYGVKD. This CDR3 comprises 17 residues.

The gene calls are TRBV5-5 and TRBJ2-1, with D possibly TRBD1 on 6 matching bases. V lost 3 bases and J lost 3, with 10 bases in between. The germline V gene encodes CDR1 SGHKS and CDR2 YYEKEE (reference sequence). CDR3 size: 14 residues. The DNA for the CDR3 is TGTGCCAGCAGCTCGGACAGCTACTACAATGAGCAGTTCTTC. Protein sequence: CASSSDSYYNEQFF.

The chain couples TRBV24-1 to TRBJ1-2; D is unclear. Germline-derived CDR1 and CDR2 are KGHDR and SFDVKD. V was pared by 1 base and J by 1 base, with 6 bases between. The CDR3 runs to 14 residues. CDR3 sequence: CATSDFTVNYGYTF. Written as DNA, the CDR3 is TGTGCCACCAGTGATTTTACAGTTAACTATGGCTACACCTTC.

The V and J genes are TRBV10-3 and TRBJ2-7; D perhaps matches TRBD2 (6 bases). Germline V gives CDR1 ENHRY, CDR2 SYGVKD. The germline V and J ends were trimmed by 3 bases and 2 bases, with 8 bases remaining between them. The CDR3 is 13 residues long. In DNA form, the CDR3 reads TGTGCCATCAGTGATGGCGGGACCTACGAGCAGTACTTC. Translated, it gives CAISDGGTYEQYF.

The chain has TRBV9 and TRBJ2-3; D is ambiguous. The CDR3 runs to 12 residues. The V gene's germline CDR1 is SGDLS and CDR2 YYNGEE. Trimming took 3 bases from V and 2 from J, leaving 4 bases between them. CDR3 sequence reads: CASSEATDTQYF. The CDR3 coding sequence is TGTGCCAGCAGCGAAGCCACAGATACGCAGTATTTT. The whole variable domain, remainder taken from reference TRBV9 and TRBJ2-3, is DSGVTQTPKHLITATGQRVTLRCSPRSGDLSVYWYQQSLDQGLQFLIQYYNGEERAKGNILERFSAQQFPDLHSELNLSSLELGDSALYFCASSEATDTQYFGPGTRLTVL.

The CDR3 nucleotides read TGTGCCAGCAGCTTTGGGACAGTAGATGTTGGAGAGACCCAGTACTTC. Translated: CASSFGTVDVGETQYF. V usage is TRBV9 and J usage is TRBJ2-5; TRBD1 matches at 7 bases. Germline V lookup: CDR1 SGDLS, CDR2 YYNGEE. CDR3 length equals 16 residues. V lost 4 bases to trimming and J lost 4 bases; unmatched junction nucleotides: 13.

The rearrangement joins TRBV7-9 to TRBJ1-5; a weak D match, TRBD1 (5 bases). V was shortened by 4 bases and J by 0 bases, with 10 bases between the two germline ends. The CDR3 spans 15 residues. CDR1 SEHNR and CDR2 FQNEAQ come from the germline V gene (reference sequence). CDR3 amino acids: CASSSDTSSNQPQHF. Here the CDR3 DNA reads TGTGCCAGCAGCTCGGACACCTCTAGCAATCAGCCCCAGCATTTT.

About this clone itself: The DNA is omitted, as the CDR3 cannot be located on it reliably, and the CDR3 follows TCRdb's listing. The V and J genes are TRBV28 and TRBJ2-3; TRBD2, the table's D call, was not compared with the DNA. From germline, CDR1 is MDHEN and CDR2 SYDVKM. Both ends counted, the CDR3 spans 14 residues. CDR3 protein: CASSSSGGPDTQYF.

This clone showed up just once. The chain links TRBV29-1 to TRBJ2-5, with D tentatively TRBD1 (6 bases). Germline V lookup: CDR1 SQVTM, CDR2 ANQGSEA. Deletions cut 5 bases from V and 6 bases from J, with 19 bases between. This CDR3 contains 14 residues. CDR3 sequence reads: CSVPDRLLTQTQYF. The CDR3 DNA reads TGCAGCGTTCCTGACAGGCTACTCACTCAGACCCAGTACTTC.

This chain joins TRBV7-9 and TRBJ2-7, with 9 bases identical to TRBD1. The CDR3 has 16 amino acids. The germline CDR1 and CDR2 sequences are SEHNR and FQNEAQ (reference sequence). J gave up 4 bases and V 4 bases, and 11 bases lay outside the gene matches. The DNA for the CDR3 is TGTGCCAGCAGCTCGATGGGACAGGGAAGAGCTTACGAGCAGTACTTC. Its translation: CASSSMGQGRAYEQYF.

The gene calls are TRBV28 and TRBJ1-1; unclear D gene. CDR1 is MDHEN, CDR2 SYDVKM, per germline. The germline V and J ends were trimmed by 6 bases and 2 bases, with 4 bases remaining between them. The CDR3 length is 11 residues. CDR3 nucleotide sequence: TGTGCCAGCAGACACAACACTGAAGCTTTCTTT. As protein: CASRHNTEAFF.

This chain joins TRBV15 and TRBJ2-1, with 13 nucleotides matching TRBD2. The CDR3 is 15 residues long. Germline V gene data show CDR1 as LNHNV and CDR2 as YYDKDF (reference sequence). V shed 0 bases, J shed 9 bases, and the junction held 2 bases outside the gene matches. The chain's CDR3 is CATSRETSGGAEQFF. The CDR3 DNA sequence: TGTGCCACCAGCAGAGAAACTAGCGGGGGGGCTGAGCAGTTCTTC.

This chain connects TRBV18 to TRBJ2-5; TRBD1 agrees at 7 bases. This CDR3 contains 14 residues. Germline lookup yields CDR1 KGHSH and CDR2 LQKENI. Germline trimming cut 4 bases from V and 1 base from J; bases unmatched to any gene: 3. The DNA of the CDR3 is TGTGCCAGCTCACACCGGGACAGCCAAGAGACCCAGTACTTC. Residues: CASSHRDSQETQYF. Full variable domain (rest looked up from reference TRBV18 and TRBJ2-5): NAGVMQNPRHLVRRRGQEARLRCSPMKGHSHVYWYRQLPEEGLKFMVYLQKENIIDESGMPKERFSAEFPKEGPSILRIQQVVRGDSAAYFCASSHRDSQETQYFGPGTRLLVL.

The chain couples TRBV7-8 to TRBJ2-7; 7 nucleotides align to TRBD2. The CDR3 extends over 15 amino acids. V trimming: 5 bases; J trimming: 2 bases; junction bases outside the gene matches: 9. Per germline, CDR1 SGHVS and CDR2 FQNEAQ. In DNA, the CDR3 is TGTGCCAGCAGCCCTGGACTAGGCGCGGCCTACGAGCAGTACTTC. Protein product: CASSPGLGAAYEQYF.

The J gene is TRBJ1-1, the V gene TRBV24-1; the D is unclear. Per germline, CDR1 KGHDR and CDR2 SFDVKD. V gave up 9 bases and J gave up 7 bases, with 14 bases separating them. This CDR3 contains 12 residues. CDR3 sequence reads: CATLGRRVEAFF. In DNA, the CDR3 is TGTGCCACCCTCGGACGGAGGGTTGAAGCTTTCTTT.

The chain recombines TRBV2 with TRBJ2-5; 9 bases are shared with TRBD2. J lost 3 bases, V lost 3 bases, and 8 bases had no gene match. Per germline, CDR1 SNHLY and CDR2 FYNNEI. The CDR3 is 16 amino acids. CDR3 amino acids: CASSDPLAGPEETQYF. DNA of the CDR3: TGTGCCAGCAGTGACCCGCTAGCGGGACCGGAAGAGACCCAGTACTTC.

The rearrangement joins TRBV7-2 to TRBJ2-7, with 14 bases aligning to TRBD2. Looked up from germline, CDR1 is SGHTA and CDR2 is FQGNSA. The CDR3 runs to 17 residues. V was pared by 4 bases and J by 8 bases, with 13 bases of the junction left unmatched. The CDR3 region has the DNA TGTGCCAGCAGCTCGGGACTAGCGGGGGCAACTGCTACGAAGCAGTACTTC. Protein sequence: CASSSGLAGATATKQYF.

This chain uses TRBV29-1 with TRBJ2-5; D gene unclear. The V end lost 7 bases, the J end lost 2 bases, and 14 bases lay between the germline ends. This CDR3 region has 13 residues. Germline assignment: CDR1 SQVTM and CDR2 ANQGSEA. CDR3 nucleotide sequence: TGCAGCGCCAGATCGCAGGCACAAGAGACCCAGTACTTC. Translating it yields CSARSQAQETQYF.

The chain has TRBV28 and TRBJ2-2; no reliable D call. Looked up from germline, CDR1 is MDHEN and CDR2 is SYDVKM. The germline V and J ends were trimmed by 8 bases and 6 bases, with 13 bases remaining between them. The CDR3 contains 13 residues. CDR3 loop: CASLLVVPGELFF. The DNA of the CDR3 is TGTGCCAGCCTACTGGTTGTGCCCGGGGAGCTGTTTTTT. Full variable domain (missing parts from reference TRBV28 and TRBJ2-2): DVKVTQSSRYLVKRTGEKVFLECVQDMDHENMFWYRQDPGLGLRLIYFSYDVKMKEKGDIPEGYSVSREKKERFSLILESASTNQTSMYLCASLLVVPGELFFGEGSRLTVL.

V gene TRBV6-5 combines with J gene TRBJ1-1; possible D gene TRBD1, 5 bases. Per germline, CDR1 MNHEY and CDR2 SVGAGI. The CDR3 length is 14 residues. Between the trimmed V and J ends, which lost 3 bases and 4 bases, there was a span of 12 bases. In DNA, the CDR3 is TGTGCCAGCAGTTATGCGATGGGGGGCACTGAAGCTTTCTTT. Translation: CASSYAMGGTEAFF.

This chain joins TRBV27 and TRBJ1-2, with D unresolved. The CDR3 consists of 13 residues. Germline V CDR1 and CDR2: MNHEY, SMNVEV (reference sequence). V lost 2 bases to trimming and J lost 8 bases, with 12 bases between them. The CDR3 coding sequence is TGTGCCAGCAGTTTAAGCGCCCTTTCCGGCTACACCTTC. Protein: CASSLSALSGYTF.

The V and J genes are TRBV29-1 and TRBJ1-5; 7 nucleotides align to TRBD1. The CDR3 has 14 amino acids. Germline V gene data show CDR1 as SQVTM and CDR2 as ANQGSEA. V dropped 6 bases and J dropped 5; count of bases not matched to a gene: 10. The CDR3 bases are TGCAGCGTCAGTTGGAGGGGGCCAGATCAGCCCCAGCATTTT. Translating it yields CSVSWRGPDQPQHF.

The V and J genes are TRBV3-1 (or the pseudogene TRBV3-2) and TRBJ2-2; tentative D call: TRBD1 (6 bases). CDR3 length: 16 amino acids. Germline V lookup: CDR1 LGHDT, CDR2 YNNKEL (reference sequence). V gave up 4 bases and J gave up 1 base, with 13 bases separating them. CDR3 protein: CASSPVLQGNTGELFF. CDR3 DNA: TGTGCCAGCAGCCCGGTCCTACAGGGGAACACCGGGGAGCTGTTTTTT.

This sequence joins TRBV27 and TRBJ2-3; no clear D. In germline, CDR1 is MNHEY, CDR2 SMNVEV (reference sequence). The CDR3 runs to 13 residues. Deletions cut 6 bases from V and 2 bases from J, with 9 bases between. The chain's CDR3 is CASRGTATDTQYF. The DNA of the CDR3 is TGTGCCAGCAGGGGCACTGCCACAGATACGCAGTATTTT.

J is TRBJ1-1 and V is TRBV4-2, with D unclear. Germline CDR1 LGHNA, CDR2 YNFKEQ. The CDR3 is 15 amino acids. The V and J ends lost 1 base and 4 bases respectively, with 13 bases between them. CDR3 loop: CASSQVGQAGTEAFF. In DNA, the CDR3 is TGTGCCAGCAGCCAAGTCGGCCAGGCCGGCACTGAAGCTTTCTTT.

V gene TRBV30 combines with J gene TRBJ2-1; D may be TRBD1 (6 bases). Germline CDR1 GTSNPN, CDR2 SVGIG (reference sequence). CDR3 length equals 15 residues. V lost 3 bases, J lost 0 bases, and 12 bases lay in between. CDR3 amino acids: CAWSMTGGSYNEQFF. The DNA for the CDR3 is TGTGCCTGGAGCATGACAGGCGGCTCCTACAATGAGCAGTTCTTC.